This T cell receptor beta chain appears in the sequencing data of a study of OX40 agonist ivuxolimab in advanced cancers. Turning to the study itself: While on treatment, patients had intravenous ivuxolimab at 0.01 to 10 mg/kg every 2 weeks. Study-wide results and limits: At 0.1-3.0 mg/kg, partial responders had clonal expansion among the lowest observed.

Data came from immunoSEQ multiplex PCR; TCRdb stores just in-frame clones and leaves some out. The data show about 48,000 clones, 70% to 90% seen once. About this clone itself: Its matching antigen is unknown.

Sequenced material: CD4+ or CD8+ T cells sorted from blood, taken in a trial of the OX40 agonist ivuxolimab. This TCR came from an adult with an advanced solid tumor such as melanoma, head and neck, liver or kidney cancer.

The CDR3 loop reads CASSLKGEGDEKLFF. CDR3 DNA: TGTGCCAGCAGCTTGAAGGGGGAAGGGGATGAAAAACTGTTTTTT. The rearrangement uses TRBV11-2 and TRBJ1-4; possible D gene TRBD1, 6 bases. Germline CDR1 reads SGHAT; CDR2 reads FQNNGV. V was cut by 3 bases and J by 6 bases, with 14 bases left in between. This CDR3 region has 15 residues.